In this sample, the clone carrying this T cell receptor beta chain turned up a few times. Trimming took off 2 bases at V and 2 bases at J, with 10 bases between the two ends. CDR1 MDHEN and CDR2 SYDVKM come from the germline V gene. This CDR3 has 15 residues. These data originate in a study of sequential checkpoint blockade in melanoma. This table comes from immunoSEQ multiplex PCR, and its TCRdb copy is limited to in-frame clones, with some not included. The sample lists tens of thousands of clones, about 89% occurring once. Noted treatment: randomized to nivolumab then ipilimumab (arm A) or the reverse (arm B).

V gene TRBV28 combines with J gene TRBJ1-3; TRBD1 might be the D (6 bases). The sequencing used CD8+ T cells sorted from blood (inferred from file names), collected from a patient given nivolumab and ipilimumab in sequence. This clonotype was sampled from a human donor with melanoma. The DNA for the CDR3 is TGTGCCAGCAGTTTAGGGGGCTCCCCTGGAAACACCATATATTTT. Its translation is CASSLGGSPGNTIYF.